This TCR beta chain was sequenced during a study of blood T cell repertoires in COVID-19. Study at large: Donors in the United States, Italy and Spain gave samples during acute or convalescent COVID-19.

Assay used: immunoSEQ multiplex PCR; TCRdb lists only in-frame clones, some missing. The data show a few hundred thousand clones, 88% seen once. Participants came from about 23 US areas, aged about 18 to 95 years. Two consecutive negative NP/OP PCR tests, clearance, or resolved symptoms defined Cohort 3 recovery. The CDR3 spans 17 residues. Germline values: CDR1 SQVTM, CDR2 ANQGSEA. The trim removed 1 base at V and 6 bases at J, leaving 15 bases unmatched. The receptor's source is a woman in her 30s who had recovered from COVID-19. This rearrangement joins TRBV29-1 to TRBJ2-4; 7 positions agree with TRBD2. Sequencing used PBMCs or T cells enriched from blood (not recorded which). The CDR3 region is CSVEGHGRGSLGNIQYF. The DNA of the CDR3 is TGCAGCGTTGAAGGTCATGGGCGGGGGTCGTTGGGAAACATTCAGTACTTC.